A single sample gave rise to the 8 T cell receptor beta chains below, sequenced in a study of CD8 T cells in Susac syndrome (dated by TCRdb to about 2019). The protocol used for the library was the immunoSEQ multiplex PCR assay. RNA was extracted with the RNeasy kit and roughly 0.45 to 1 ug was reverse transcribed using random hexamers. The public reads were quality trimmed at Q25 with fastp and then assembled into clones with MiXCR by TCRdb, keeping productive beta chains. Rows with a matching CDR3 protein are joined into one entry that keeps the most common DNA and genes. For this sample the table gives some 150,000 distinct CDR3 sequences, of which more than 85% were detected only once. Around 0.15% of the sample belongs to the ten largest clones. Sequencing used CD4+ T cells from PBMCs. These receptors came from a human donor with Susac syndrome.

The V and J genes are TRBV29-1 and TRBJ2-7; 9 bases fit TRBD2. Germline lookup yields CDR1 SQVTM and CDR2 ANQGSEA. This CDR3 has 13 residues. V gave up 6 bases and J gave up 1 base; unmatched junction bases: 4. The CDR3 DNA reads as TGCAGCGTACGGACTAGCGCATCCTACGAGCAGTACTTC. Translating it yields CSVRTSASYEQYF.

The rearrangement links TRBV6-5 to TRBJ2-1; TRBD2 matches at 13 bases. Germline trimming cut 7 bases from V and 1 base from J; bases unmatched to any gene: 4. This CDR3 is 16 amino acids long. The germline gives CDR1 MNHEY, CDR2 SVGAGI. The CDR3 spells CASIWGLAGSYNEQFF. In DNA, the CDR3 is TGTGCCAGCATTTGGGGACTAGCGGGGTCCTACAATGAGCAGTTCTTC.

The chain carries TRBV30 and TRBJ1-6; D not resolved. This CDR3 spans 15 amino acids. The ends were cut back, 4 bases at V and 0 bases at J, with 10 bases in the middle. Germline CDR1 is GTSNPN and CDR2 is SVGIG (reference sequence). CDR3 protein: CAWTSVRSYNSPLHF. The CDR3 bases are TGTGCCTGGACAAGCGTCCGCTCCTATAATTCACCCCTCCACTTT.

This chain joins TRBV10-3 and TRBJ1-1; the D is unclear. Looked up from germline, CDR1 is ENHRY and CDR2 is SYGVKD. This CDR3 has 13 amino acids. V was pared by 4 bases and J by 2 bases, with 8 bases between. The CDR3 loop is CAISGPGNTEAFF. As DNA, the CDR3 is TGTGCCATCAGTGGCCCGGGAAACACTGAAGCTTTCTTT.

The V and J genes are TRBV3-1 and TRBJ1-6; no definite D call. V lost 10 bases, J lost 5 bases, and 12 bases lay in between. CDR3 length equals 13 residues. Germline CDR1 LGHDT, CDR2 YNNKEL (reference sequence). The CDR3 loop reads CATGQDDNSPLHF. The DNA of the CDR3 is TGTGCCACCGGGCAGGACGATAATTCACCCCTCCACTTT.

The chain combines TRBV11-2 with TRBJ2-7, with D perhaps TRBD2 (6 bases). Germline-derived CDR1 and CDR2 are SGHAT and FQNNGV. The CDR3 has 14 amino acids. Trimming pared 6 bases from V and 4 bases from J, leaving 16 bases between. Here the CDR3 reads CASSSGTGNYEQYF. The CDR3 nucleotides read TGTGCCAGCAGTTCCGGGACTGGGAATTACGAGCAGTACTTC.

The rearrangement uses TRBV15 and TRBJ2-5; 7 bases align to TRBD2. Germline CDR1 is LNHNV and CDR2 is YYDKDF (reference sequence). V trimming: 0 bases; J trimming: 9 bases; junction bases outside the gene matches: 4. This CDR3 is built from 13 residues. The CDR3 is CATSRDLRESQYF. The CDR3 DNA is TGTGCCACCAGCAGAGATTTGCGGGAGTCCCAGTACTTC.

This clonotype was counted a single time. The V call is TRBV10-3, the J call TRBJ2-1; 8 bases agree with TRBD2. V was clipped by 6 bases and J by 7 bases; unmatched bases: 23. The CDR3 extends over 19 amino acids. Germline V CDR1 and CDR2: ENHRY, SYGVKD. CDR3 DNA: TGTGCCATCAGCGACCCTAGCGACCAATTAGCGGGAAAGAGGAATGAGCAGTTCTTC. It is translated as CAISDPSDQLAGKRNEQFF.